The 5 T cell receptor beta chains presented below share a single source sample, sequenced in a study of blood T cell repertoires in COVID-19. The assay was immunoSEQ multiplex PCR, and TCRdb's table has in-frame clones only and misses some. The table lists 100,000 to 120,000 clones, about 80% of them singletons. Sequencing used peripheral blood. These receptor sequences come from a woman aged 70 to 79 with acute or convalescent COVID-19.

This chain joins TRBV19 and TRBJ1-2; TRBD1 agrees at 9 bases. Losses at the gene ends were 3 bases for V and 4 bases for J; bases not matched to a gene: 12. The CDR3 consists of 17 residues. The germline gives CDR1 LNHDA, CDR2 SQIVND (reference sequence). For the CDR3, the DNA is TGTGCCAGTAGTATCCCCACAGGGGGCGAAATAAGCTATGGCTACACCTTC. This codes for CASSIPTGGEISYGYTF.

The V and J genes are TRBV9 and TRBJ2-1; TRBD2 aligns across 7 bases. The CDR3 is 15 residues long. Trimming at V came to 2 bases and at J to 2 bases, leaving 4 bases not matched to a gene. Germline CDR1 and CDR2: SGDLS and YYNGEE. CDR3 DNA: TGTGCCAGCAGCGTGTCCGGGACTACCTACAATGAGCAGTTCTTC. Translating it yields CASSVSGTTYNEQFF.

This sequence joins TRBV4-2 and TRBJ2-1, with 9 bases aligning to TRBD1. Germline loops: CDR1 LGHNA, CDR2 YNFKEQ. The CDR3 runs 14 residues. The V segment lost 3 bases and the J segment 9 bases; nucleotides outside the gene matches: 6. CDR3 sequence reads: CASSQETGGREQFF. In DNA form, the CDR3 reads TGTGCCAGCAGCCAGGAGACAGGGGGACGTGAGCAGTTCTTC.

V gene TRBV6-5 combines with J gene TRBJ1-2, with D perhaps matching TRBD1 (6 bases). Trimming shortened V by 0 bases and J by 0 bases, and 8 bases separated the two germline ends. Germline-derived CDR1 and CDR2 are MNHEY and SVGAGI. The CDR3 consists of 15 residues. The CDR3: CASSYSHRANYGYTF. The CDR3 nucleotides read TGTGCCAGCAGTTACTCACACAGGGCTAACTATGGCTACACCTTC.

The rearrangement uses TRBV11-2 and TRBJ1-6, with D perhaps TRBD1 (5 bases). Germline lookup yields CDR1 SGHAT and CDR2 FQNNGV. The CDR3 loop spans 13 amino acids. Deletions cut 5 bases from V and 8 bases from J, with 10 bases between. The CDR3: CASSTGPHSPLHF. The DNA of the CDR3 is TGTGCCAGCAGCACAGGCCCTCATTCACCCCTCCACTTT. The whole variable domain, remainder taken from reference TRBV11-2 and TRBJ1-6, is EAGVAQSPRYKIIEKRQSVAFWCNPISGHATLYWYQQILGQGPKLLIQFQNNGVVDDSQLPKDRFSAERLKGVDSTLKIQPAKLEDSAVYLCASSTGPHSPLHFGNGTRLTVT.